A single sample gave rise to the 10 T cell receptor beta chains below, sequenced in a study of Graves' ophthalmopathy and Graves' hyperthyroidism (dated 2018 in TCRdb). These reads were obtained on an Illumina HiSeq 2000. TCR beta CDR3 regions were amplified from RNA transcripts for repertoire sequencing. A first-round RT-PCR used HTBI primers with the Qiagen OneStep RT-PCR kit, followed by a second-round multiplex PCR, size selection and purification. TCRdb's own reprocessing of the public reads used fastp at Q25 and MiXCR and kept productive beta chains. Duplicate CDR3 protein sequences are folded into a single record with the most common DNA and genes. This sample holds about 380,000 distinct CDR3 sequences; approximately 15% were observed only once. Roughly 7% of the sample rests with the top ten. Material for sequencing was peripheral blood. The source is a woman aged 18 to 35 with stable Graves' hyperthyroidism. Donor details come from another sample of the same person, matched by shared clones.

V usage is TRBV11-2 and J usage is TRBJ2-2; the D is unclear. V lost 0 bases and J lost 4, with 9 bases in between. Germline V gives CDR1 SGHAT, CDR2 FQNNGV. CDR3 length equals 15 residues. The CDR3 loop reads CASSLEGTGTGELFF. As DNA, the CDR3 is TGTGCCAGCAGCTTAGAGGGAACGGGCACCGGGGAGCTGTTTTTT.

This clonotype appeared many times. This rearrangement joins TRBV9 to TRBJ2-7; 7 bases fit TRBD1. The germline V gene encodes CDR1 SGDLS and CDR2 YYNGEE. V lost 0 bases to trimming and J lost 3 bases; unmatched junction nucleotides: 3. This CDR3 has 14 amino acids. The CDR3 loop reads CASSVGDRIYEQYF. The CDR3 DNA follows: TGTGCCAGCAGCGTAGGGGACAGAATCTACGAGCAGTACTTC.

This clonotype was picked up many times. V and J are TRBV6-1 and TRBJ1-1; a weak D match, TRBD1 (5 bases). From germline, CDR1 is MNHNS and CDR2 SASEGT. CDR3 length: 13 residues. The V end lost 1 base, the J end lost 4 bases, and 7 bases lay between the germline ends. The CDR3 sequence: CASSEGGSTEAFF. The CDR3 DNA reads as TGTGCCAGCAGTGAAGGGGGGAGCACTGAAGCTTTCTTT.

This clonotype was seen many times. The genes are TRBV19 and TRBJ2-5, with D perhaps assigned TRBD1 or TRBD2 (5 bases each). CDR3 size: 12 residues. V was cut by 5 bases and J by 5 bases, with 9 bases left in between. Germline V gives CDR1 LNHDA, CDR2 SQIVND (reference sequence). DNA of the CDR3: TGTGCCAGTAGTGGGGGAAGGGAGACCCAGTACTTC. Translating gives CASSGGRETQYF.

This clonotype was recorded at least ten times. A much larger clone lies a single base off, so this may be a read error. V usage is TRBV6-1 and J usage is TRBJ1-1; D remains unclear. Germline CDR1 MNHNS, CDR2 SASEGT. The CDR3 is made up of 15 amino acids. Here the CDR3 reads CASGELADMNTEAFF. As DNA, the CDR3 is TGTGCCAGCGGTGAATTGGCCGATATGAACACTGAAGCTTTCTTT.

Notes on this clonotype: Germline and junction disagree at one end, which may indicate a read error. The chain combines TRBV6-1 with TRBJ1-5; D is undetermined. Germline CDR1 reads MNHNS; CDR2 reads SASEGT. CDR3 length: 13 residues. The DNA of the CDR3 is TGTGCCAGCAGTGACATCCTCAATCAGCCTCAGCATTTT. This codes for CASSDILNQPQHF.

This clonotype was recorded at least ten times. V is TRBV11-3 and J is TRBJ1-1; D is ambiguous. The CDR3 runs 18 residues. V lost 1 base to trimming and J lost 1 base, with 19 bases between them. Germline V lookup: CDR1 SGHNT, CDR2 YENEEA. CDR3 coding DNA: TGTGCCAGCAGCTTAGTACTTTTTTTCGCGAGACGGAACACTGAAGCTTTCTTT. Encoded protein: CASSLVLFFARRNTEAFF.

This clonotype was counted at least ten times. The CDR3 DNA follows: TGTGCCAGCAGGTTGGACAGGAGGAACTATGGCTACACCTTC. Its protein product is CASRLDRRNYGYTF. This sequence joins TRBV25-1 and TRBJ1-2; TRBD1 aligns across 7 bases. The V segment lost 6 bases and the J segment 2 bases; nucleotides outside the gene matches: 6. The germline V gene encodes CDR1 MGHDK and CDR2 SYGVNS. This CDR3 comprises 14 residues.

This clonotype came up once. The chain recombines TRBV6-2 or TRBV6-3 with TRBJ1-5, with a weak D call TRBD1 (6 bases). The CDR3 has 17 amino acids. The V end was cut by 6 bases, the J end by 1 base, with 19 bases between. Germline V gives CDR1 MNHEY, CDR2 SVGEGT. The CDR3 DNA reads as TGTGCCAGCAGCCACAGGGAGGGAGCTATCAGCAATCAGCCCCAGCATTTT. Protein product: CASSHREGAISNQPQHF.

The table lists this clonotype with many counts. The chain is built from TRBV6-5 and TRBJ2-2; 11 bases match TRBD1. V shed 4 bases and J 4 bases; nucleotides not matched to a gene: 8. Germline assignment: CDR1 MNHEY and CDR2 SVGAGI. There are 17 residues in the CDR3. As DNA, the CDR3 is TGTGCCAGCAGTTCCCGCTGGACAGGGGGCGGCACCGGGGAGCTGTTTTTT. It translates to CASSSRWTGGGTGELFF.